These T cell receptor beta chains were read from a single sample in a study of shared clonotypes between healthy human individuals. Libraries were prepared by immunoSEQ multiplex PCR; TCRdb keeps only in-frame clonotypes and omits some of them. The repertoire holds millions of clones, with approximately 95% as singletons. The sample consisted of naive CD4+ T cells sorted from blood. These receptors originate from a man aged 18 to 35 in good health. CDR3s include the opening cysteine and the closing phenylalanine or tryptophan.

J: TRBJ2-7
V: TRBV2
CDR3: CASTMRGLAGVGTAFYEQYF

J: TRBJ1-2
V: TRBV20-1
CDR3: CSARDSYGYTF

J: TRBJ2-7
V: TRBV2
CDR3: CASQDRLSSYEQYF

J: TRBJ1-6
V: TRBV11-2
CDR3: CASSGRGTSISPLHF

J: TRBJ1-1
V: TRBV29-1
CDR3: CSVRQTMNTEAFF

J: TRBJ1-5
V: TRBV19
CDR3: CASRFGNSNQPQHF

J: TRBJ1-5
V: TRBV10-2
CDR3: CASSESLQQPQHF

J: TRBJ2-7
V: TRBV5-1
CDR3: CASTFAGGNEQYF

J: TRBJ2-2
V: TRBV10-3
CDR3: CAISGGRDRNTGELFF

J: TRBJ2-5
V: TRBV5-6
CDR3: CASSLTGMGGQETQYF

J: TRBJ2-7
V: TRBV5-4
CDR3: CASSLGRVSYEQYF

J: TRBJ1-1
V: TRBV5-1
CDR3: CASSWVTGGITEAFF

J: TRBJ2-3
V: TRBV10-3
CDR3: CATLAGAGDTQYF

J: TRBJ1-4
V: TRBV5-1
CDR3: CASSVDRVEKLFF

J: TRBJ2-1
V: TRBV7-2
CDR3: CASNVAGTYGEQFF

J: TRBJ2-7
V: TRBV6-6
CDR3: CASSFNQGPDEQYF

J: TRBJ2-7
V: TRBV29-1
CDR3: CSAEAGISYEQYF

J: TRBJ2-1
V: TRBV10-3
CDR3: CAISKTSNEQFF

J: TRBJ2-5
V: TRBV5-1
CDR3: CASSYLGLGETQYF

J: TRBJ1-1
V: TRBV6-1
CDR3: CASSGADREAFF

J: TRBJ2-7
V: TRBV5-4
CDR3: CASSSIGQGSYEQYF

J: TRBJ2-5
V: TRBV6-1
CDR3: CASTRTSGGQETQYF

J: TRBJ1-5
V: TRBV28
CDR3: CASSFEGRANQPQHF

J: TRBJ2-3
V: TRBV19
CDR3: CASSKRTSTDTQYF